This T cell receptor (beta chain) was identified in a study of blood T cell repertoires in COVID-19. Study in general: Material from acute and convalescent COVID-19 was sourced from the United States, Italy and Spain.

Enrollees, about 18 to 89 years old, lived in fewer than 25 US areas. Two consecutive negative NP/OP PCR tests, clearance, or resolved symptoms defined Cohort 3 recovery. The V gene's germline CDR1 is MNHEY and CDR2 SMNVEV (reference sequence). Trimming cost V 6 bases and J 4 bases, with 15 bases left between them. This CDR3 contains 14 residues. Method: immunoSEQ multiplex PCR; TCRdb's copy keeps in-frame clones and lacks some. The sample lists 320,000 or so clones; less than 90% were seen once. The rearrangement uses TRBV27 and TRBJ1-2, with D tentatively TRBD1 (5 bases). This clonotype originated in a woman aged 25-40 years who had recovered from COVID-19. Material for sequencing was PBMCs or T cells enriched from blood (not recorded which). The CDR3 sequence is CASSLKGRPYGYTF. The CDR3 bases are TGTGCCAGCAGCCTAAAGGGGCGGCCCTATGGCTACACCTTC.